This T cell receptor beta chain was captured in a study of T cell responses to AZD1222 COVID-19 vaccine. About the research overall: The study pooled second doses at about 4 or about 12 weeks. Findings and limits, study-wide: It was only six AZD1222 recipients who were seropositive at baseline. The donors showed a predominance of white British ancestry and of females, with possible underestimation of clonal diversity.

Libraries were prepared by immunoSEQ multiplex PCR; TCRdb keeps only in-frame clonotypes and omits some of them. The table records fewer than 100,000 clones, about 88% of them present only once. Trimming took 6 bases from V and 1 from J; bases not matched to a gene: 3. Germline assignment: CDR1 MNHEY and CDR2 SVGAGI. This CDR3 has 14 residues. Comment on this clone: The antigen is unknown.

The clonotype comes from an adult in good health. The chain carries TRBV6-5 and TRBJ1-3; TRBD1 aligns across 7 bases. Sequences were derived from peripheral blood, sampled on day 0 of AZD1222 vaccination. The CDR3 DNA follows: TGTGCCAGCAGACCGACAGGGTCTGGAAACACCATATATTTT. Translation: CASRPTGSGNTIYF.